This T cell receptor (beta chain) was obtained from a study of beta chain features in type 1 diabetes. Study background: Healthy donors resembled patients in age, gender and cell yields. Study-wide results and caveats: The study found moderately but significantly shorter TCRB CDR3s in all four CD4+ subsets of Type 1 diabetes patients. Patients with type 1 diabetes carried fewer insertions and had more deletions at their VDJ junctions. In comparison with healthy donors, patients had naive, central memory and Treg TCRB repertoires that appeared more similar.

Sorted cells reached over 95% purity in every population. Expressed TCRB transcripts were sequenced after all isolated RNA was converted to cDNA. Clones were sequenced by immunoSEQ multiplex PCR, and TCRdb holds only the in-frame ones, with some missing. The repertoire holds some 150,000 clones, 13% seen once, with less than 1.5% in the top ten. Germline CDR1 and CDR2: SGHAT and FQNNGV. The V end was cut by 11 bases, the J end by 1 base, with 20 bases between. CDR3 size: 15 residues. About this clone itself: The antigen remains undetermined.

V is TRBV11-2 and J is TRBJ1-1; no clear D gene. The specimen sequenced was central memory CD4+ T cells from blood. The source is a man younger than 35 with type 1 diabetes. The CDR3: CARAWSGKSNTEAFF. The CDR3 bases are TGTGCCCGAGCCTGGTCCGGGAAGTCGAACACTGAAGCTTTCTTT.